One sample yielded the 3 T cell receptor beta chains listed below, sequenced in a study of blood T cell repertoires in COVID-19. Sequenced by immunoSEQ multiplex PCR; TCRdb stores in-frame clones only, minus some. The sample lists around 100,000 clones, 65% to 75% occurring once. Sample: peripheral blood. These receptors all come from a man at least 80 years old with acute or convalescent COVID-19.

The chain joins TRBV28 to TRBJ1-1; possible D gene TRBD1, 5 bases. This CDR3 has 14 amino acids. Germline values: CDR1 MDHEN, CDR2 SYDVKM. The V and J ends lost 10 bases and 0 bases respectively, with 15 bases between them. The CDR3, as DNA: TGTGCCACCTCCGGGGGGTCGCTGAACACTGAAGCTTTCTTT. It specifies CATSGGSLNTEAFF.

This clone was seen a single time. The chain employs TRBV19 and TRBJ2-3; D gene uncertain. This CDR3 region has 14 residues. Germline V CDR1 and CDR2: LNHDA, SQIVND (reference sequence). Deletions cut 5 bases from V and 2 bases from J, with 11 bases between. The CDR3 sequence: CASSLGPSTDTQYF. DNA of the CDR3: TGTGCCAGTAGTCTCGGTCCTTCCACAGATACGCAGTATTTT.

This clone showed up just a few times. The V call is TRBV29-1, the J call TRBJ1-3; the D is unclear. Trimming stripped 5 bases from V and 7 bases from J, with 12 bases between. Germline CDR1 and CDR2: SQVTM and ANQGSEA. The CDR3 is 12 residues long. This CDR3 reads CSVKEFGNTIYF. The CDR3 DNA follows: TGCAGCGTTAAGGAGTTTGGGAACACCATATATTTT.